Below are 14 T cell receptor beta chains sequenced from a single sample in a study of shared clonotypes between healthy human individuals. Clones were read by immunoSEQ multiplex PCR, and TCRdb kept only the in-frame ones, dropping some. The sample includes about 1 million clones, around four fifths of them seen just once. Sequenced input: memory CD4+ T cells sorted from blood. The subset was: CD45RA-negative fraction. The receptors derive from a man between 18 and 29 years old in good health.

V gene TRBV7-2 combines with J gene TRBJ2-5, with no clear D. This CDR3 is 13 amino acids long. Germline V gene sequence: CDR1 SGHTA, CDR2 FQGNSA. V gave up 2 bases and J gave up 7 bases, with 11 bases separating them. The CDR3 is CASSLTLLGTQYF. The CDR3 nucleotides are TGTGCCAGCAGCTTAACCCTCCTCGGGACCCAGTACTTC.

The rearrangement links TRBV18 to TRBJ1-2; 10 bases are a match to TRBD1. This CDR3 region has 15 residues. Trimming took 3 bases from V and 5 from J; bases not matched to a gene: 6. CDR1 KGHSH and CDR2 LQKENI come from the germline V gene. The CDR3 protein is CASSPRGTGEYGYTF. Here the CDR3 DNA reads TGTGCCAGCTCACCGAGGGGGACAGGGGAATATGGCTACACCTTC.

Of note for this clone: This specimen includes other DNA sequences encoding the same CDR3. DNA for the CDR3: TGTGCCAGCAGCCCGGACGGAAACTATGGCTACACCTTC. Protein product: CASSPDGNYGYTF. This sequence joins TRBV27 and TRBJ1-2, with no clear D. Trimming pared 6 bases from V and 2 bases from J, leaving 10 bases between. Germline V gene data show CDR1 as MNHEY and CDR2 as SMNVEV (reference sequence). The CDR3 loop spans 13 amino acids.

This CDR3 is CASSLASGRKEGTQYF. The CDR3, as DNA: TGCGCCAGCAGCTTGGCTAGCGGGAGGAAGGAGGGGACCCAGTACTTC. J is TRBJ2-5 and V is TRBV5-1; 11 bases fit TRBD2. CDR1 and CDR2 from the germline V gene are SGHRS and YFSETQ. The CDR3 is 16 residues long. The V gene end was trimmed by 0 bases and the J gene end by 7 bases; junction bases not matched to a gene: 8.

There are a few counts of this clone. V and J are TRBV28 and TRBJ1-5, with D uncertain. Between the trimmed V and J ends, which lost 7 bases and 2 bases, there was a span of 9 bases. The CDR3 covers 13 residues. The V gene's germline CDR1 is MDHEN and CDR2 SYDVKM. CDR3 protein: CASITAGNQPQHF. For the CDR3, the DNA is TGTGCCAGCATAACAGCGGGCAATCAGCCCCAGCATTTT.

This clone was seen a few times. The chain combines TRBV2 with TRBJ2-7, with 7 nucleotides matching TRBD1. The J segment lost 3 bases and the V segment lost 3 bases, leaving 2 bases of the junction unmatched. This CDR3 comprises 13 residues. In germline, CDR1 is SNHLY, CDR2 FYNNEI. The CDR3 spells CASSEDRIYEQYF. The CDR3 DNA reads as TGTGCCAGCAGTGAGGACAGGATCTACGAGCAGTACTTC.

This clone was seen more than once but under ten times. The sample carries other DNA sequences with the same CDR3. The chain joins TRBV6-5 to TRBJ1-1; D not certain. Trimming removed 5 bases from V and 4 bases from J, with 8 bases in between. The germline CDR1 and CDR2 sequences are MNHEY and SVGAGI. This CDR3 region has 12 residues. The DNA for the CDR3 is TGTGCCAGCAGTCGAGGGTTCACTGAAGCTTTCTTT. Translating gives CASSRGFTEAFF.

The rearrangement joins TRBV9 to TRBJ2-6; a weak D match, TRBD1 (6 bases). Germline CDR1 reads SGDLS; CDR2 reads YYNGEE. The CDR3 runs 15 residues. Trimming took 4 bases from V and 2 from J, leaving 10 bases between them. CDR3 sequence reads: CASSIQGAGANVLTF. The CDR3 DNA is TGTGCCAGCAGCATACAGGGAGCTGGGGCCAACGTCCTGACTTTC.

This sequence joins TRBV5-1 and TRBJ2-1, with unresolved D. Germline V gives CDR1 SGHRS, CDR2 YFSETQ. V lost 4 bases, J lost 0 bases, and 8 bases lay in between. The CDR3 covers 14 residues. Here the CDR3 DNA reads TGCGCCAGCAGCATAGAGAGCTCCTACAATGAGCAGTTCTTC. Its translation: CASSIESSYNEQFF.

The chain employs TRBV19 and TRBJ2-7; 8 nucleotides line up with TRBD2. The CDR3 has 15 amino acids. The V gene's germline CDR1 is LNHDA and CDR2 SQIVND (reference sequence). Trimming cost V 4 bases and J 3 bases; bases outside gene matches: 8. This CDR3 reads CASSTLSGGIYEQYF. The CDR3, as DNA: TGTGCCAGTAGTACTCTTTCGGGGGGGATCTACGAGCAGTACTTC.

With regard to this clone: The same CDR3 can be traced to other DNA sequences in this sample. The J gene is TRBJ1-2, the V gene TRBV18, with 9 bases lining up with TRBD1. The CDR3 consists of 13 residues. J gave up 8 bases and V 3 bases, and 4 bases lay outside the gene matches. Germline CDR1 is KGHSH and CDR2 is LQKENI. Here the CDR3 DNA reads TGTGCCAGCTCACCCAGGACAGGGGACGGCTACACCTTC. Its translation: CASSPRTGDGYTF.

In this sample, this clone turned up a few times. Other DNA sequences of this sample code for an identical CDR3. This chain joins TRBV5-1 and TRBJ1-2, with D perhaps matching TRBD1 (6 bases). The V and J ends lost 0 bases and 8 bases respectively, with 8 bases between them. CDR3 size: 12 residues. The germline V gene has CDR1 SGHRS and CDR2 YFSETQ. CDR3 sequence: CASSLDREGYTF. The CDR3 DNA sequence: TGCGCCAGCAGCTTGGACAGGGAGGGCTACACCTTC. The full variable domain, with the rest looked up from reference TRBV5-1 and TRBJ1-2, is KAGVTQTPRYLIKTRGQQVTLSCSPISGHRSVSWYQQTPGQGLQFLFEYFSETQRNKGNFPGRFSGRQFSNSRSEMNVSTLELGDSALYLCASSLDREGYTFGSGTRLTVV.

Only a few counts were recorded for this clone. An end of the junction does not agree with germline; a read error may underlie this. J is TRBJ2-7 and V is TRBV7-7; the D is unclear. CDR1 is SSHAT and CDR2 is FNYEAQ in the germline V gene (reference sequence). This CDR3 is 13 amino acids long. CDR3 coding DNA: TGTGCTAGCAGCTTAAAGGTGGGCTACGAGCAGTACTTC. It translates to CASSLKVGYEQYF.

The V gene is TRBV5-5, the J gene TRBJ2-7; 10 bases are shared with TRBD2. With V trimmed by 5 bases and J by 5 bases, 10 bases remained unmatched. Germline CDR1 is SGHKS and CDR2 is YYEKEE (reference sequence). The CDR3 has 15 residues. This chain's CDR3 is CASSSQGLAFHEQYF. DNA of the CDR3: TGTGCCAGCAGTTCTCAGGGACTAGCGTTCCACGAGCAGTACTTC. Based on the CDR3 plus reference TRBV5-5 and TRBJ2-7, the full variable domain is DAGVTQSPTHLIKTRGQQVTLRCSPISGHKSVSWYQQVLGQGPQFIFQYYEKEERGRGNFPDRFSARQFPNYSSELNVNALLLGDSALYLCASSSQGLAFHEQYFGPGTRLTVT.